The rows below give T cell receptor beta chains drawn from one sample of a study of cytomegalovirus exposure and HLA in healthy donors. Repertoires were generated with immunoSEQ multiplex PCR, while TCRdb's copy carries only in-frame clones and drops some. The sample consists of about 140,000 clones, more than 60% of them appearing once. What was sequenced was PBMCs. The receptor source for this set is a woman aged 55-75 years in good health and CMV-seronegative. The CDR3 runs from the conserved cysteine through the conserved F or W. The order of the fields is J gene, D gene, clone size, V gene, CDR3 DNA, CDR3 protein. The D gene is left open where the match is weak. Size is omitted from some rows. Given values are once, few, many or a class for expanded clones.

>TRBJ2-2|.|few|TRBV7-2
TGTGCCAGCACCCCTATGGGGGCCCCGACCGGGGAGCTGTTTTTT
CASTPMGAPTGELFF
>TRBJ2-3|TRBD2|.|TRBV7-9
TGTGCCAGCAGCCAGGGACTAGCGCCCAGCACAGATACGCAGTATTTT
CASSQGLAPSTDTQYF
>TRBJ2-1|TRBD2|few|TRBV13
TGTGCCAGCAGCCGCTACGCGAGGTCTAGCGGGAAGAGCTCCTACAATGAGCAGTTCTTC
CASSRYARSSGKSSYNEQFF
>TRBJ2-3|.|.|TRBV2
TGTGCCAGCAGTGGGGGCCTTAGCACAGATACGCAGTATTTT
CASSGGLSTDTQYF
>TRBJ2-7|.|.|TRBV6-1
TGTGCCAGCAGTGGAGCCCCGCCTAGCTCCTACGAGCAGTACTTC
CASSGAPPSSYEQYF
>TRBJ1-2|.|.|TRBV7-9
TGTGCCAGCAGCTTGCAGGGAAACTATGGCTACACCTTC
CASSLQGNYGYTF
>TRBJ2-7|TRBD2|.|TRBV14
TGTGCCAGCAGCCAAGATCAGAGGACTAGCGGGAGGTCTGGGTACGAGCAGTACTTC
CASSQDQRTSGRSGYEQYF
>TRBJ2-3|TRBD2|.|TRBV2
TGTGCCAGCAGTTTCGGACTAGCGGGGTACACAGATACGCAGTATTTT
CASSFGLAGYTDTQYF
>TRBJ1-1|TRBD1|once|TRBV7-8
TGTGCCAGCAGCTTTTTTGGCTTTGGGACAGGGGGCGAGAACACTGAGGCTTTCTTT
CASSFFGFGTGGENTEAFF
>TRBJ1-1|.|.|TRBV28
TGTGCCAGCAGTCCGCACTCGCAGGGGCTCACTGAAGCTTTCTTT
CASSPHSQGLTEAFF
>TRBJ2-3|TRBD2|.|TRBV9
TGTGCCAGCAGCGTAGACCCCCCAGCGGGGGTCACAGATACGCAGTATTTT
CASSVDPPAGVTDTQYF
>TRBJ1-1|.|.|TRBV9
TGTGCCAGCAGCGTAGGAACAGGGATGAACACTGAAGCTTTCTTT
CASSVGTGMNTEAFF
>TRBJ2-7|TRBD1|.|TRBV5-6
TGTGCCAGCAGCTTGGGACAGGGTACGGCCGAGCAGTACTTC
CASSLGQGTAEQYF
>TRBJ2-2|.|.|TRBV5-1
TGCGCCAGCAGCTTATCCCCTACAGGGGGGGACGGGGAGCTGTTTTTT
CASSLSPTGGDGELFF
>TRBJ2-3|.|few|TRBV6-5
TGTGCCAGCAAGATACTAGCTTCTAGCACAGATACGCAGTATTTT
CASKILASSTDTQYF
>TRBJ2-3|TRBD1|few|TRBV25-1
TGTGCCAGCACAAGGGGACAGGGGGCCGCAGATACGCAGTATTTT
CASTRGQGAADTQYF
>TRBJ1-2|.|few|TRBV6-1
TGTGCCAGCAGTGACGGTCCCTACGGCTACACCTTC
CASSDGPYGYTF
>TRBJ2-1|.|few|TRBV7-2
TGTGCCAGCAGCTTACTAGTAGCGTCCAATGAGCAGTTCTTC
CASSLLVASNEQFF
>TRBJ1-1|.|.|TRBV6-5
TGTGCCAGCAGTAGCCTGCAGGGAACTGAAGCTTTCTTT
CASSSLQGTEAFF
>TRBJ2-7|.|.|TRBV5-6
TGTGCCAGCAGCTTGGGGCACGCAGGTTCCGGGCAGTACTTC
CASSLGHAGSGQYF
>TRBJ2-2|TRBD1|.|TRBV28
TGTGCCAGCAGTACCGGGACAGGGCGGCTGTTTTTT
CASSTGTGRLFF
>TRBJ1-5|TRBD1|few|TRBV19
TGTGCCAGTAGTATCGACAGGGCGCAGCCCCAGCATTTT
CASSIDRAQPQHF
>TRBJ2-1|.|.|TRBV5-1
TGCGCCAGCAGCTTGGACCAATCCGGGGGCAATGAGCAGTTCTTC
CASSLDQSGGNEQFF
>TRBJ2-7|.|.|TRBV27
TGTGCCAGCAGTTCCCAGGGCTACGAGCAGTACTTC
CASSSQGYEQYF
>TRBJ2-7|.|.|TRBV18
TGTGCCAGCTCTAATAGGGGGGGCGGGGAGCAGTACTTC
CASSNRGGGEQYF
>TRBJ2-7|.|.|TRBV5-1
TGCGCCAGCAGCAAGGACTTCGGCGAGCAGTACTTC
CASSKDFGEQYF
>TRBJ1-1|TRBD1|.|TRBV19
TGTGCCAGTAGGAACAGGGGGGAAAACACTGAAGCTTTCTTT
CASRNRGENTEAFF
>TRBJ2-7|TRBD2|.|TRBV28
TGTGCCAGCAGTCTTAGCGGGAGGGCCCTTTACGAGCAGTACTTC
CASSLSGRALYEQYF
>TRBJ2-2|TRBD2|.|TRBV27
TGTGCCAGCACCTATAGCGGGAGAGTGTACACCGGGGAGCTGTTTTTT
CASTYSGRVYTGELFF